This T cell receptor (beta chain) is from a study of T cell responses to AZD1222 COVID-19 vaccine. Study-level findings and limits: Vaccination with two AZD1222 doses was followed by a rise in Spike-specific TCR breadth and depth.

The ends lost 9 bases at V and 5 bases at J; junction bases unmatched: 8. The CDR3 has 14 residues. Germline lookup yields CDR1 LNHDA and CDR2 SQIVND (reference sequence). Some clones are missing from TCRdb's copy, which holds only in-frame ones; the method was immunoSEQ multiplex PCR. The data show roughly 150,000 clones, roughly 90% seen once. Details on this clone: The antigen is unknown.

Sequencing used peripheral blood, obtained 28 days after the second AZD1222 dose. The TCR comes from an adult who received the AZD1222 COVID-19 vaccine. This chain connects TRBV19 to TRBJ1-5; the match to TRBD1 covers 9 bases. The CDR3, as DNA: TGTGCCAGAGGGTGGGACAGGGAACATCAGCCCCAGCATTTT. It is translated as CARGWDREHQPQHF.